This TCR beta chain was sequenced for a study of shared clonotypes between healthy human individuals. Produced via immunoSEQ multiplex PCR; TCRdb's table is partial and in-frame only. Altogether approximately 1.5 million clones are present, around 98.5% being singletons, with the ten largest covering about 0.35%. Looked up from germline, CDR1 is MNHNY and CDR2 is SVGAGI (reference sequence). The V gene lost 5 bases and the J gene lost 6 bases, with 17 bases spanning the gap. This CDR3 is built from 14 residues. The receptor was derived from a man aged 25-45 years in good health. The sequenced sample was naive CD4+ T cells sorted from blood. Subset: CD45RA+ positively selected. The chain couples TRBV6-6 to TRBJ2-7; D may be TRBD2 (6 bases). The CDR3 sequence is CASSNLGGWIEQYF. The CDR3 nucleotides are TGTGCCAGCAGTAACTTGGGAGGTTGGATCGAGCAGTACTTC.